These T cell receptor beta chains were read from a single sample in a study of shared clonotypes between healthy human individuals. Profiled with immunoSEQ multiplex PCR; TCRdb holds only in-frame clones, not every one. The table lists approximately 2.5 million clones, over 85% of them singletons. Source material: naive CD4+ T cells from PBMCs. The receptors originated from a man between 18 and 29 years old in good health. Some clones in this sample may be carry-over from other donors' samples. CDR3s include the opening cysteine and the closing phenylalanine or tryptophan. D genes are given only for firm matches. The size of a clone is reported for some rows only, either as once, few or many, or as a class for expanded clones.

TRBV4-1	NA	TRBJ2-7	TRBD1	CASSQGTGGLEQYF	TGCGCCAGCAGCCAAGGTACAGGGGGTCTCGAGCAGTACTTC
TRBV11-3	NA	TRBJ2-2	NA	CASSLGAGTGELFF	TGTGCCAGCAGCTTAGGGGCCGGAACCGGGGAGCTGTTTTTT
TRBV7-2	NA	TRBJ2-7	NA	CASSLGQGAYEQYF	TGTGCCAGCAGCTTAGGGCAGGGCGCCTACGAGCAGTACTTC
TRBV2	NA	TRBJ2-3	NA	CASSPQDTQYF	TGTGCCAGCAGCCCCCAGGATACGCAGTATTTT
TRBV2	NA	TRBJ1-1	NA	CATNAGTMNTEAFF	TGTGCCACCAACGCTGGGACTATGAACACTGAAGCTTTCTTT
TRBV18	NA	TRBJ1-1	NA	CASSPLRGEAEAFF	TGTGCCAGCTCACCCTTACGGGGAGAGGCTGAAGCTTTCTTT
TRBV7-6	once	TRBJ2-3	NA	CASSLGVAGRADTQYF	TGTGCCAGCAGCTTAGGTGTGGCAGGGAGAGCAGATACGCAGTATTTT
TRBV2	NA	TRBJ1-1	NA	CASRGSATEAFF	TGTGCCAGTAGGGGGAGTGCGACTGAAGCTTTCTTT
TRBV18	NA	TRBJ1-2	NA	CASSRAPRGPSGSYGYTF	TGTGCCAGCTCACGAGCGCCCCGGGGGCCGTCAGGTAGCTATGGCTACACCTTC
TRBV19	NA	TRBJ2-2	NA	CASSIGDRDTGELFF	TGTGCCAGTAGTATAGGGGATCGGGACACCGGGGAGCTGTTTTTT
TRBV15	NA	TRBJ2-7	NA	CATSGGTISYEQYF	TGTGCCACCAGCGGCGGGACAATCTCCTACGAGCAGTACTTC
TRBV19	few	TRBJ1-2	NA	CASSIGAGRSYGYTF	TGTGCCAGTAGTATAGGAGCAGGGAGGAGCTATGGCTACACCTTC
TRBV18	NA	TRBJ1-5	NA	CASSLHSNQPQHF	TGTGCCAGCTCACTCCATAGCAATCAGCCCCAGCATTTT
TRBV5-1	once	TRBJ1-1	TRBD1	CASSLDRGNTEAFF	TGCGCCAGCAGCCTAGACAGGGGGAACACTGAAGCTTTCTTT
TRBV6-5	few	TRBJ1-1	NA	CASSYSRGNTEAFF	TGTGCCAGCAGTTACTCCAGGGGGAACACTGAAGCTTTCTTT
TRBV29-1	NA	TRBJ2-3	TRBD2	CSGTSGRANTQYF	TGCAGCGGGACTAGCGGGAGGGCGAATACGCAGTATTTT
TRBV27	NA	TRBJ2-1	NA	CASSLWRGEQFF	TGTGCCAGCAGTTTATGGAGGGGTGAGCAGTTCTTC
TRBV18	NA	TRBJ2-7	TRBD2	CASSPSEREPYEQYF	TGTGCCAGCTCACCATCGGAGCGGGAGCCCTACGAGCAGTACTTC
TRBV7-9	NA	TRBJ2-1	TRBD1	CASSLGGQGMDEQFF	TGTGCCAGCAGCTTAGGAGGACAGGGGATGGATGAGCAGTTCTTC
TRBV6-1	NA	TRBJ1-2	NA	CASSKAPVDGYTF	TGTGCCAGCAGTAAGGCACCGGTGGATGGCTACACCTTC
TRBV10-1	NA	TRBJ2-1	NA	CASNFSVISWNEQFF	TGCGCCAGCAACTTTAGCGTGATTTCCTGGAATGAGCAGTTCTTC
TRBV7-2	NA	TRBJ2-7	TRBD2	CASSPSGNSYEQYF	TGTGCCAGCAGTCCTAGCGGGAACTCCTACGAGCAGTACTTC
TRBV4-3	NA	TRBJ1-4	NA	CASSLRDTNEKLFF	TGCGCCAGCAGCCTCCGGGACACGAATGAAAAACTGTTTTTT
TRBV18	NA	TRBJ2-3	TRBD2	CASSLSGGTDTQYF	TGTGCCAGCTCACTAAGCGGGGGCACAGATACGCAGTATTTT
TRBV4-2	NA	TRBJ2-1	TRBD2	CASSQIAGGSYNEQFF	TGTGCCAGCAGCCAAATAGCGGGAGGATCCTACAATGAGCAGTTCTTC
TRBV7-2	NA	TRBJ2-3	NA	CASSLEGSRSTDTQYF	TGTGCCAGCAGTCTTGAGGGTAGCAGGAGCACAGATACGCAGTATTTT